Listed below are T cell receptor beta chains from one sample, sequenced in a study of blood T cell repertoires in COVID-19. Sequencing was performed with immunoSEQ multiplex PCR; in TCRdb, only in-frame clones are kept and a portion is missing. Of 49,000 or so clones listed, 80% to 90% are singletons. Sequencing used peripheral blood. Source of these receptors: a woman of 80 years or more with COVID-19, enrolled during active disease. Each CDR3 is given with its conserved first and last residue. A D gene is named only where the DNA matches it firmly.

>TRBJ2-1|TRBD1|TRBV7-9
CASSRGQGAREQFF
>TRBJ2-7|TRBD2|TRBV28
CASSPLGGAGAYEQYF
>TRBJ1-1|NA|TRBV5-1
CASSIPQLNTEAFF
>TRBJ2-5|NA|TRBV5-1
CASSLGPGIQETQYF
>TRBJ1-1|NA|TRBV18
CASSPRTNMNTEAFF
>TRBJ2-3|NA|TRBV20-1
CSAPKDTQYF
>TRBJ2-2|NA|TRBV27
CASSYQGLLRTGELFF
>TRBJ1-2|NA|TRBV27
CASSPLLRGWSSNYGYTF
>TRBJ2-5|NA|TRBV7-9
CASSLGQGEETQYF
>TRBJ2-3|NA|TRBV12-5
CASGLGQEPSTDTQYF
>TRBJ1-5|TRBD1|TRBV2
CASAYGGLRGNQPQHF
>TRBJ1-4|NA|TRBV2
CASSKQGSANEKLFF
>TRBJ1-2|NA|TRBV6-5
CASSYGGWNGYTF
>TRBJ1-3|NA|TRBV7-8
CASSLGGRAAAGNTIYF
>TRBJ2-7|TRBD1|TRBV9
CASSRGQGAYEQYF
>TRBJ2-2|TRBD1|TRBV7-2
CASSWLQGPQNTGELFF
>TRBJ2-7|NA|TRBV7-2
CASSPSGTRGVDEQYF
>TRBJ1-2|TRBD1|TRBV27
CASSFTGADGYTF
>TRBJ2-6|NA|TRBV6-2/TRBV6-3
CASSYLGRTPGANVLTF
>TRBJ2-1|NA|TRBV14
CASSQGGLPRSHNEQFF
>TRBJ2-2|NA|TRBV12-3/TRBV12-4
CASSQLGTGELFF
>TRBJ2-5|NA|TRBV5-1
CASSWAVTDTYQETQYF
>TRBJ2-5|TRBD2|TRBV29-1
CSVDKRGGYQETQYF
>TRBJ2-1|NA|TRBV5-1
CASSLGGLGEQFF
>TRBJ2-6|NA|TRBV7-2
CASSTAGRSGANVLTF
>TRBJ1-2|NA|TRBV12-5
CASGYQGMNYGYTF
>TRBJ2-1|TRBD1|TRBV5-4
CASSSDRDEQFF
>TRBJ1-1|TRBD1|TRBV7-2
CASSTGGAYTEAFF
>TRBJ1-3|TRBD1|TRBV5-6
CASSYYDRGHTIYF
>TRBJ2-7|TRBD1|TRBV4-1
CASSLLKRQGEQYF
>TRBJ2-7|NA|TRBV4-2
CASSQDPPHGATIYEQYF
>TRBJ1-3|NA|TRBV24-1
CATSDQRGSGNTIYF
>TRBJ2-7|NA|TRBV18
CASSPQGPYEQYF
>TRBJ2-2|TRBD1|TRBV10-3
CASSRQGAPTGELFF
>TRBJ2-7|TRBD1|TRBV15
CATSRANTGAEQYF
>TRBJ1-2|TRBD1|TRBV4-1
CASSLRDRGDTYGYTF
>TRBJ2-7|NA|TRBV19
CASSMTAGTYEQYF
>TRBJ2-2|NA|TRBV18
CASSPAGPNTGELFF
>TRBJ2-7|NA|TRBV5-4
CASSLSTGSYEQYF
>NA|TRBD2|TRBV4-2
CASSLGLAGVTGELFF
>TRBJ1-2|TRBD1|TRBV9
CASRGGTAYGYTF
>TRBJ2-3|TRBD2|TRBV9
CASSHPGTSGFSTDTQYF
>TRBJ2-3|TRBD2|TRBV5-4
CASSSMLAGSTDTQYF
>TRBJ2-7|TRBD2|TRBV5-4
CASSSTTSGGLSSYEQYF
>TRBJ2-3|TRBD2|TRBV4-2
CASSQGTSGAGRDTQYF
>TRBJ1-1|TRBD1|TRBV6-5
CASSWDRNTEAFF
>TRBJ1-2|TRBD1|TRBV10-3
CAISAGGNYGYTF
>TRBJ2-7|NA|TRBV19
CASSLESSYEQYF
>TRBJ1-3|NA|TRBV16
CASSQLGGRTGNTIYF
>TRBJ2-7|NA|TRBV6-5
CASSYSRQGTYEQYF
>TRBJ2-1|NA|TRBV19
CASSTGLGSYNEQFF
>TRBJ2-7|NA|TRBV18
CASSPQYSSDSYEQYF
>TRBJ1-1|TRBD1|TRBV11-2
CASSGDRALTEAFF
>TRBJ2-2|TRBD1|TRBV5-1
CASSSGQGVGELFF
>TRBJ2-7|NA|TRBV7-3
CASSLSPATVYEQYF
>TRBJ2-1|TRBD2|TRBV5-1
CASRPPAGGTYNEQFF
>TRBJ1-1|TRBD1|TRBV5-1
CASSIRGQRTEAFF
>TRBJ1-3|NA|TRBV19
CASSIGVGVGGNTIYF
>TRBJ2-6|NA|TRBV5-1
CASSLQGIGLQSGANVLTF
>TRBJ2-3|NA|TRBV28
CASEESADTQYF